The TCR beta chain described here comes from a study of blood T cells in healthy people across ages. A second PCR of roughly 7 to 11 cycles used a sample-barcoded 5' primer and a J-beta primer mix. TCRdb re-called the 5' RACE reads with MiXCR, one entry per CDR3 protein. The table lists 1 million to 1.2 million distinct CDR3 sequences, 35% to 40% of them singletons. Germline V gives CDR1 LGHNA, CDR2 YSLEER. Trimming took off 0 bases at V and 7 bases at J, with 7 bases between the two ends. The CDR3 spans 13 residues. The TCR was taken from a young man in good health. The sequencing input was blood. The chain uses TRBV4-3 and TRBJ2-4; the D gene is possibly TRBD2 (5 bases). The CDR3 nucleotides are TGCGCCAGCAGCCAAGAGCCGGGGAACATTCAGTACTTC. Translation: CASSQEPGNIQYF.